Below, 16 T cell receptor beta chains from the same sample are listed, as sequenced in a study of CD8+ T cells in alopecia areata. cDNA prepared by RNA extraction and subsequent reverse transcription served as the template for sequencing. Measured with immunoSEQ multiplex PCR; TCRdb has only the in-frame clones, and not every one. Of 120,000 or so clones listed, roughly 63% are singletons. Sample treatment: oral pan-JAK inhibitor, 5-10 mg twice daily. Sequenced material: CD8+ T cells sorted from blood, taken at week 4, from a patient treated with tofacitinib. These receptors all stem from a human donor with alopecia areata.

The chain recombines TRBV25-1 with TRBJ2-7; possibly TRBD1 or TRBD2 for D (5 bases each). V lost 0 bases and J 4 bases, leaving 22 bases between the germline ends. The CDR3 loop spans 18 amino acids. CDR1 and CDR2 (germline): MGHDK, SYGVNS. CDR3 bases: TGTGCCAGCAGTGAATACGGTCGGGGCCTGTCGGAGTCGTACGAGCAGTACTTC. Its protein product is CASSEYGRGLSESYEQYF.

The chain couples TRBV15 to TRBJ1-6; D is unresolved. Germline CDR1 LNHNV, CDR2 YYDKDF (reference sequence). Between the trimmed V and J ends, which lost 5 bases and 8 bases, there was a span of 13 bases. The CDR3 has 14 amino acids. The chain's CDR3 is CATSLVLGDSPLHF. The CDR3 nucleotides are TGTGCCACCAGCTTGGTACTCGGGGATTCACCCCTCCACTTT.

This chain uses TRBV27 with TRBJ2-7, with D tentatively TRBD2 (5 bases). With 6 bases removed from V and 6 bases from J, the gap between germline ends came to 12 bases. Germline CDR1 is MNHEY and CDR2 is SMNVEV (reference sequence). The CDR3 length is 12 residues. The CDR3 DNA follows: TGTGCCAGCAGCCCTCCCCGGGGCGAGCAGTACTTC. Translation: CASSPPRGEQYF.

For this clone: Distinct nucleotide sequences in the sample also encode this CDR3. This sequence joins TRBV13 and TRBJ2-5; D unclear. This CDR3 is built from 11 residues. The V and J ends lost 4 bases and 5 bases respectively, with 5 bases between them. The germline V gene has CDR1 PRHDT and CDR2 FYEKMQ (reference sequence). CDR3 coding DNA: TGTGCCAGCAGCTCAAAGGAGACCCAGTACTTC. It encodes CASSSKETQYF.

This chain connects TRBV2 to TRBJ2-4, with D perhaps matching TRBD1 (5 bases). There are 14 residues in the CDR3. Germline assignment: CDR1 SNHLY and CDR2 FYNNEI. V dropped 8 bases and J dropped 3 bases, with 14 bases sitting between them. CDR3 residues: CASGPGFGKNIQYF. The CDR3 nucleotides read TGTGCCAGCGGACCAGGGTTTGGCAAAAACATTCAGTACTTC.

The chain employs TRBV30 and TRBJ1-1; D may be TRBD1 (5 bases). CDR1 GTSNPN and CDR2 SVGIG come from the germline V gene (reference sequence). The CDR3 runs 12 residues. V gave up 4 bases and J gave up 4 bases, with 10 bases separating them. The CDR3 spells CAWNQGSTEAFF. For the CDR3, the DNA is TGTGCCTGGAATCAGGGATCCACTGAAGCTTTCTTT.

The genes are TRBV7-9 and TRBJ1-1; tentative D call: TRBD1 (5 bases). V lost 5 bases, J lost 9 bases, and 13 bases lay in between. The CDR3 runs to 12 residues. Looked up from germline, CDR1 is SEHNR and CDR2 is FQNEAQ (reference sequence). The CDR3 bases are TGTGCCAGCAGCCCGAACCCAGGGAAAGCTTTCTTT. Its protein product is CASSPNPGKAFF.

This clone was counted a few times. The J gene is TRBJ1-6, the V gene TRBV6-5; unclear D gene. The V end lost 0 bases, the J end lost 13 bases, and 16 bases lay between the germline ends. The CDR3 length is 15 residues. Germline assignment: CDR1 MNHEY and CDR2 SVGAGI. CDR3 coding DNA: TGTGCCAGCAGTTACTCGGGGTACACCCTAGCTCCCCTCCACTTT. This codes for CASSYSGYTLAPLHF.

J is TRBJ1-1 and V is TRBV30, with D unresolved. The V gene's germline CDR1 is GTSNPN and CDR2 SVGIG (reference sequence). V was cut by 1 base and J by 6 bases, with 3 bases left in between. CDR3 length: 10 amino acids. The CDR3 DNA reads as TGTGCCTGGAGTGAGGCTGAAGCTTTCTTT. As protein: CAWSEAEAFF.

J is TRBJ2-3 and V is TRBV7-2, with D possibly matching TRBD2 (5 bases). Trimming removed 1 base at V and 0 bases at J, with 14 bases between. In germline, CDR1 is SGHTA, CDR2 FQGNSA. The CDR3 extends over 17 amino acids. DNA for the CDR3: TGTGCCAGCAGCTTAGATCTGAGCGGAGGAAGCACAGATACGCAGTATTTT. Translating gives CASSLDLSGGSTDTQYF.

This clone was counted only a few times. The rearrangement links TRBV7-9 to TRBJ2-7; TRBD1 might be the D (6 bases). Looked up from germline, CDR1 is SEHNR and CDR2 is FQNEAQ (reference sequence). V gave up 1 base and J gave up 1 base, with 11 bases separating them. The CDR3 spans 15 residues. DNA for the CDR3: TGTGCCAGCAGCTTAGGGTCAGGGGCGTCCTACGAGCAGTACTTC. Translating gives CASSLGSGASYEQYF.

This chain links TRBV27 with TRBJ1-1; 8 positions match TRBD1. Germline lookup yields CDR1 MNHEY and CDR2 SMNVEV (reference sequence). The V segment lost 6 bases and the J segment 2 bases; nucleotides outside the gene matches: 11. The CDR3 length is 16 residues. CDR3 amino acids: CASSTWTGRGNTEAFF. The CDR3 nucleotides are TGTGCCAGCAGCACCTGGACAGGGAGGGGAAACACTGAAGCTTTCTTT.

The genes are TRBV4-1 and TRBJ2-1, with D unclear. The CDR3 is made up of 14 amino acids. The V gene lost 2 bases and the J gene lost 4 bases, with 9 bases spanning the gap. Germline loops: CDR1 MGHRA, CDR2 YSYEKL. CDR3 region: CASSQHLEYNEQFF. Written as DNA, the CDR3 is TGCGCCAGCAGCCAACATCTAGAATACAATGAGCAGTTCTTC.

The chain links TRBV7-9 to TRBJ1-2; D uncertain. The CDR3 sequence is 13 residues long. The germline gives CDR1 SEHNR, CDR2 FQNEAQ (reference sequence). V shed 5 bases and J shed 4 bases, with 11 bases lying between them. The CDR3 region is CASSPNSLYGYTF. CDR3 coding DNA: TGTGCCAGCAGCCCCAACAGCCTCTATGGCTACACCTTC.

The CDR3 DNA is TGTGCCAGCCTAGGTGGGTCCGACACTGAAGCTTTCTTT. Translated, it gives CASLGGSDTEAFF. The rearrangement joins TRBV7-9 to TRBJ1-1; unclear D gene. CDR3 length: 13 amino acids. Per germline, CDR1 SEHNR and CDR2 FQNEAQ (reference sequence). Trimming removed 8 bases at V and 3 bases at J, with 13 bases between.

The chain is built from TRBV27 and TRBJ2-1, with 8 bases lining up with TRBD2. Germline trimming cut 2 bases from V and 7 bases from J; bases unmatched to any gene: 7. The germline V gene encodes CDR1 MNHEY and CDR2 SMNVEV (reference sequence). This CDR3 region has 15 residues. CDR3 bases: TGTGCCAGCAGTTTAACGGGGGGGAGCGGGAATGAGCAGTTCTTC. Its translation: CASSLTGGSGNEQFF.